This T cell receptor (beta chain) was observed in a study of regulatory T cells in long-lasting Graves disease. On the study more broadly: Persistent cases took antithyroid drugs over 5 years and stayed TSH receptor antibody positive. Study-level findings and limits: Newly diagnosed disease favored TRBV20-1 and TRBJ2-1 over persistent disease. New patients shared fewer public clonotypes (approximately 970) than persistent patients did (around 3,000).

To make TCR beta libraries, researchers used iRepertoire HTBI primers and Arm-PCR of CDR3 regions. TCRdb re-analysed the multiplex PCR reads in MiXCR, keeping a single row per CDR3 protein. The repertoire holds 300,000 or so distinct CDR3 sequences, with about 19% as singletons. Losses at the gene ends were 0 bases for V and 10 bases for J; bases not matched to a gene: 6. The germline V gene encodes CDR1 SGHRS and CDR2 YFSETQ. This CDR3 contains 15 residues. Described time point: persistent/refractory GD, antithyroid drugs over 5 years with positive TRAb. RNA extracted from PBMCs served as the sequencing template. Worth noting for this clonotype: The antigen is unknown.

The specimen comprised peripheral blood mononuclear cells (PBMCs), sampled when the disease was refractory, from a patient treated with antithyroid drugs. The chain carries TRBV5-1 and TRBJ1-4, with TRBD1 matching 10 bases. The TCR comes from a female donor with Graves disease. This CDR3 is CASSLDTTGGGKLFF. DNA for the CDR3: TGCGCCAGCAGCTTGGATACGACAGGGGGCGGAAAACTGTTTTTT.